These T cell receptor beta chains were read from a single sample in a study of cytomegalovirus exposure and HLA in healthy donors. The assay was immunoSEQ multiplex PCR, and TCRdb's table has in-frame clones only and misses some. This table has some 62,000 clones, more than 70% appearing once. Sequencing used PBMCs. The receptors here all came from a man between 18 and 29 years old in good health and CMV-seronegative. The CDR3 runs from the conserved cysteine through the conserved F or W. A D gene is named only where the DNA matches it firmly. Where a row states a size, it is once, few, many or the class of an expanded clone; other rows omit it.

J: TRBJ1-2
size: -
V: TRBV11-2
D: TRBD1
CDR3: CASSAGGQGAGGYTF
DNA: TGTGCCAGCAGCGCGGGGGGACAGGGGGCGGGAGGCTACACCTTC

J: TRBJ2-7
size: -
V: TRBV27
D: -
CDR3: CASRPDSAPRYEQYF
DNA: TGTGCCAGCAGACCCGACAGTGCACCTAGGTACGAGCAGTACTTC

J: TRBJ1-1
size: -
V: TRBV13
D: -
CDR3: CAGNNVANTEAFF
DNA: TGTGCCGGCAATAATGTGGCGAACACTGAAGCTTTCTTT

J: TRBJ1-1
size: -
V: TRBV23-1
D: TRBD1
CDR3: CASSQSGDREAEAFF
DNA: TGCGCCAGCAGTCAATCGGGAGACAGGGAAGCTGAAGCTTTCTTT

J: TRBJ2-7
size: -
V: TRBV9
D: TRBD2
CDR3: CASSVSGGREQYF
DNA: TGTGCCAGCAGCGTATCGGGGGGGCGGGAGCAGTACTTC

J: TRBJ1-5
size: few
V: TRBV11-2
D: -
CDR3: CASSSQQDQPQHF
DNA: TGTGCCAGCAGCTCCCAGCAGGATCAGCCCCAGCATTTT

J: TRBJ2-3
size: -
V: TRBV28
D: -
CDR3: CASTTLPGDSQYF
DNA: TGTGCCAGCACTACGCTTCCGGGGGACTCGCAGTATTTT

J: TRBJ1-1
size: -
V: TRBV29-1
D: -
CDR3: CSAAGGRTEAFF
DNA: TGCAGCGCCGCGGGGGGTCGGACTGAAGCTTTCTTT

J: TRBJ1-1
size: -
V: TRBV5-1
D: -
CDR3: CASSLATGHTEAFF
DNA: TGCGCCAGCAGCTTGGCTACAGGGCACACTGAAGCTTTCTTT

J: TRBJ2-1
size: -
V: TRBV30
D: -
CDR3: CAWSEDRYEQFF
DNA: TGTGCCTGGAGTGAAGACAGGTATGAGCAGTTCTTC

J: TRBJ1-1
size: -
V: TRBV10-3
D: -
CDR3: CAISDPGRTTEAFF
DNA: TGTGCCATCAGTGACCCCGGTCGTACGACTGAAGCTTTCTTT

J: TRBJ2-1
size: -
V: TRBV7-8
D: -
CDR3: CASSLVPGDYNEQFF
DNA: TGTGCCAGCAGCTTAGTCCCGGGGGACTACAATGAGCAGTTCTTC

J: TRBJ2-3
size: -
V: TRBV19
D: -
CDR3: CASTAPSATTDTQYF
DNA: TGTGCCAGTACCGCCCCTAGCGCCACCACAGATACGCAGTATTTT

J: TRBJ2-1
size: -
V: TRBV11-2
D: -
CDR3: CASSREVSYNEQFF
DNA: TGTGCCAGCAGCCGGGAAGTCTCCTACAATGAGCAGTTCTTC

J: TRBJ1-1
size: once
V: TRBV10-2
D: -
CDR3: CASSPTVGGTEAFF
DNA: TGCGCCAGCAGCCCCACCGTGGGGGGGACTGAAGCCTTCTTT

J: TRBJ2-7
size: -
V: TRBV7-9
D: -
CDR3: CASSPPGGGGNEQYF
DNA: TGTGCCAGCAGCCCCCCGGGAGGGGGCGGGAACGAGCAGTACTTC

J: TRBJ2-3
size: -
V: TRBV5-4
D: TRBD2
CDR3: CASSSGGGLDTQYF
DNA: TGTGCCAGCAGCTCAGGCGGGGGTTTAGATACGCAGTATTTT

J: TRBJ2-3
size: -
V: TRBV7-9
D: TRBD2
CDR3: CASSSTRGVPLADTQYF
DNA: TGTGCCAGCAGCTCCACCCGGGGGGTTCCGTTGGCAGATACGCAGTATTTT

J: TRBJ2-7
size: few
V: TRBV9
D: TRBD1
CDR3: CASSVGGGTGLYEQYF
DNA: TGTGCCAGCAGCGTAGGTGGAGGGACAGGCCTCTACGAGCAGTACTTC

J: TRBJ2-7
size: -
V: TRBV30
D: -
CDR3: CAWSVGGGGAYEQYF
DNA: TGTGCCTGGAGTGTAGGCGGTGGCGGCGCCTACGAGCAGTACTTC

J: TRBJ1-2
size: -
V: TRBV2
D: -
CDR3: CASTLNQGSLGYTF
DNA: TGTGCCAGTACACTAAACCAGGGGAGCTTGGGCTACACCTTC

J: TRBJ1-1
size: -
V: TRBV7-9
D: -
CDR3: CASSPGGLSTEAFF
DNA: TGTGCCAGCAGCCCGGGGGGGTTGAGCACTGAAGCTTTCTTT

J: TRBJ1-1
size: few
V: TRBV5-1
D: TRBD1
CDR3: CANTQKSGGGGSEAFF
DNA: TGCGCCAACACGCAAAAATCAGGGGGCGGGGGCTCTGAAGCTTTCTTT

J: TRBJ2-1
size: -
V: TRBV2
D: TRBD2
CDR3: CASRPPGLAGGNEQFF
DNA: TGTGCCAGCAGACCCCCGGGACTAGCGGGGGGCAATGAGCAGTTCTTC

J: TRBJ2-5
size: -
V: TRBV6-1
D: -
CDR3: CASSEVGAKKTQYF
DNA: TGTGCCAGCAGTGAAGTGGGGGCCAAGAAGACCCAGTACTTC

J: TRBJ2-7
size: -
V: TRBV2
D: TRBD2
CDR3: CASSLTSGVFYEQYF
DNA: TGTGCCAGCAGTCTCACTAGCGGGGTTTTCTACGAGCAGTACTTC

J: TRBJ2-2
size: once
V: TRBV5-1
D: TRBD1
CDR3: CASSVDRGDGELFF
DNA: TGCGCCAGCAGCGTGGACAGGGGAGATGGGGAGCTGTTTTTT

J: TRBJ2-1
size: -
V: TRBV11-2
D: -
CDR3: CASSFQQGVFKNEQFF
DNA: TGTGCCAGCAGCTTCCAACAGGGAGTCTTTAAAAATGAGCAGTTCTTC

J: TRBJ2-5
size: -
V: TRBV9
D: -
CDR3: CASSVGDSETQYF
DNA: TGTGCCAGCAGCGTCGGGGATTCGGAGACCCAGTACTTC

J: TRBJ1-2
size: -
V: TRBV29-1
D: -
CDR3: CSVVQEYGYTF
DNA: TGCAGCGTTGTACAGGAGTATGGCTACACCTTC

J: TRBJ2-7
size: -
V: TRBV7-2
D: TRBD2
CDR3: CASSEGRAGVTIYEQYF
DNA: TGTGCCAGCAGCGAGGGGAGAGCGGGGGTTACAATCTACGAGCAGTACTTC

J: TRBJ1-1
size: once
V: TRBV9
D: TRBD1
CDR3: CASSPVTGVNTEAFF
DNA: TGTGCCAGCAGCCCCGTAACAGGGGTGAACACTGAAGCTTTCTTT

J: TRBJ1-5
size: -
V: TRBV4-2
D: -
CDR3: CASSQERQYSNQPQHF
DNA: TGTGCCAGCAGCCAAGAGCGACAGTATAGCAATCAGCCCCAGCATTTT

J: TRBJ2-7
size: few
V: TRBV6-5
D: TRBD1
CDR3: CASSYFVGQGYEQYF
DNA: TGTGCCAGCAGTTACTTTGTGGGACAGGGCTACGAGCAGTACTTC

J: TRBJ1-2
size: -
V: TRBV6-5
D: -
CDR3: CASSRKTVYGYTF
DNA: TGTGCCAGCAGCCGGAAGACAGTCTATGGCTACACCTTC

J: TRBJ2-7
size: -
V: TRBV6-1
D: -
CDR3: CASTLGGGSYEQYF
DNA: TGTGCCAGCACCTTAGGGGGGGGCTCCTACGAGCAGTACTTC

J: TRBJ2-1
size: once
V: TRBV5-1
D: TRBD2
CDR3: CASSLRGGNEQFF
DNA: TGCGCCAGCAGCTTACGGGGGGGCAATGAGCAGTTCTTC

J: TRBJ1-2
size: -
V: TRBV27
D: -
CDR3: CASKGFYGYTF
DNA: TGTGCCAGCAAGGGGTTCTATGGCTACACCTTC

J: TRBJ2-5
size: -
V: TRBV4-2
D: -
CDR3: CASSQDWSNLYQETQYF
DNA: TGTGCCAGCAGCCAAGATTGGAGCAACCTGTACCAAGAGACCCAGTACTTC

J: TRBJ2-1
size: -
V: TRBV11-3
D: TRBD1
CDR3: CASSRTGTAGQQFF
DNA: TGTGCCAGCAGCCGGACCGGGACAGCTGGACAGCAGTTCTTC

J: TRBJ1-6
size: -
V: TRBV9
D: TRBD1
CDR3: CASSRRTGGSPLHF
DNA: TGTGCCAGCAGCCGACGGACAGGGGGTTCACCCCTCCACTTT

J: TRBJ2-7
size: -
V: TRBV30
D: TRBD1
CDR3: CACAQGLYEQYF
DNA: TGTGCCTGCGCACAGGGGCTATACGAGCAGTACTTC

J: TRBJ2-1
size: -
V: TRBV15
D: -
CDR3: CATSKDPTAYNEQFF
DNA: TGTGCCACCAGCAAAGACCCCACTGCCTACAATGAGCAGTTCTTC

J: TRBJ2-5
size: few
V: TRBV10-1
D: TRBD2
CDR3: CASSEAGGLGETQYF
DNA: TGCGCCAGCAGTGAGGCGGGGGGGCTCGGAGAGACCCAGTACTTC

J: TRBJ2-3
size: -
V: TRBV4-1
D: TRBD2
CDR3: CASSQDYRGGTDTQYF
DNA: TGCGCCAGCAGCCAAGATTACCGGGGGGGGACAGATACGCAGTATTTT

J: TRBJ1-6
size: -
V: TRBV27
D: TRBD1
CDR3: CASSRGLIGSPLHF
DNA: TGTGCCAGCAGCAGGGGGCTTATTGGTTCACCCCTCCACTTT

J: TRBJ2-3
size: -
V: TRBV5-1
D: TRBD2
CDR3: CASSLASGGFTDTQYF
DNA: TGCGCCAGCAGCTTGGCTAGCGGGGGGTTCACAGATACGCAGTATTTT

J: TRBJ2-7
size: once
V: TRBV4-1
D: TRBD2
CDR3: CASSQVEREGRYEQYF
DNA: TGCGCCAGCAGCCAAGTCGAGCGGGAGGGGAGGTACGAGCAGTACTTC

J: TRBJ2-7
size: -
V: TRBV9
D: TRBD1
CDR3: CASSVASGGSYEQYF
DNA: TGTGCCAGCAGCGTAGCGTCAGGGGGTTCCTACGAGCAGTACTTC

J: TRBJ2-1
size: once
V: TRBV30
D: TRBD2
CDR3: CDWGFTSGGYNEQFF
DNA: TGTGACTGGGGATTCACTAGCGGGGGATACAATGAGCAGTTCTTC

J: TRBJ1-6
size: -
V: TRBV11-2
D: -
CDR3: CASSPTVEPLHF
DNA: TGTGCCAGCAGCCCGACAGTGGAACCCCTCCACTTT